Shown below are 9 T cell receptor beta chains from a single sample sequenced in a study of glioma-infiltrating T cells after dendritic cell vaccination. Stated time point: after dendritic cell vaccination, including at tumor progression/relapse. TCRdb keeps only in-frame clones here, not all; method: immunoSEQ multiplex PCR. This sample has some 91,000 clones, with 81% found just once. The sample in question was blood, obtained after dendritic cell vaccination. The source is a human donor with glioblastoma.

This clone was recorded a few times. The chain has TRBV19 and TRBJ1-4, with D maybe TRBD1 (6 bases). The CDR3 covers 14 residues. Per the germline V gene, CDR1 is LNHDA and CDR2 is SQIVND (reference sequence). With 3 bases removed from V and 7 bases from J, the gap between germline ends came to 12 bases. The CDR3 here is CASSIGGESEKLFF. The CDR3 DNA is TGTGCCAGTAGTATTGGGGGCGAGTCTGAAAAACTGTTTTTT.

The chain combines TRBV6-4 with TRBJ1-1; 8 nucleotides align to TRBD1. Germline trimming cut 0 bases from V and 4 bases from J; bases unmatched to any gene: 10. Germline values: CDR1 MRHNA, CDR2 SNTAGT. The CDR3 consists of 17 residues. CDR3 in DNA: TGTGCCAGCAGTGACTCTGGACAGGGTAGACGGATCACTGAAGCTTTCTTT. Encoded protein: CASSDSGQGRRITEAFF.

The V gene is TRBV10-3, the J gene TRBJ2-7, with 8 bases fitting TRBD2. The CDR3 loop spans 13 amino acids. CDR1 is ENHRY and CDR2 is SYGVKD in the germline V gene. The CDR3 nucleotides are TGTGCCATCAGTGACTCGCCGGATAGCGGGGCTTTCGTC. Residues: CAISDSPDSGAFV.

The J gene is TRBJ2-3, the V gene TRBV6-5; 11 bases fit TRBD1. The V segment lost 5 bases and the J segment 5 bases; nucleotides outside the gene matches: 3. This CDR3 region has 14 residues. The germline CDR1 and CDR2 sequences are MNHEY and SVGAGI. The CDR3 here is CASSTGTGGDTQYF. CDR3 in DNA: TGTGCCAGCAGTACCGGGACAGGGGGAGATACGCAGTATTTT.

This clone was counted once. Here the CDR3 reads CASSIDHRGRETQYF. The CDR3 bases are TGTGCCAGTAGTATAGATCACAGGGGCCGAGAGACCCAGTACTTC. V is TRBV19 and J is TRBJ2-5, with 7 bases matching TRBD1. The length of the CDR3 is 15 residues. Germline V gene lookup returns CDR1 LNHDA and CDR2 SQIVND (reference sequence). J was trimmed by 4 bases and V by 0 bases; bases with no gene match: 5.

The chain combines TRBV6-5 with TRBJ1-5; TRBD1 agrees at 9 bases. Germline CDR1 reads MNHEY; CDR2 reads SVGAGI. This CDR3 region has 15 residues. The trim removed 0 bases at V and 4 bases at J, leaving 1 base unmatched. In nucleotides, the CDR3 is TGTGCCAGCAGTTACTCGGGGACAGGGAATCAGCCCCAGCATTTT. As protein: CASSYSGTGNQPQHF.

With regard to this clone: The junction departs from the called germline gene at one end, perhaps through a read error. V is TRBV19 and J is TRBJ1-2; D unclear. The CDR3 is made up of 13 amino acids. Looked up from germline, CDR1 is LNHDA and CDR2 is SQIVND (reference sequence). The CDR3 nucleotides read TGTGCCAGCTCACCTGTGGAGCACTATGGCCACACCTTC. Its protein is CASSPVEHYGHTF.

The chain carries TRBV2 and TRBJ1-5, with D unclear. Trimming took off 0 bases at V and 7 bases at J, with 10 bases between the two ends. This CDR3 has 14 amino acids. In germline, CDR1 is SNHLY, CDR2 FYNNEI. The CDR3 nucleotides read TGTGCCAGCAGTGAAGCAATGGAGGGACAGCCCCAGCATTTT. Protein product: CASSEAMEGQPQHF. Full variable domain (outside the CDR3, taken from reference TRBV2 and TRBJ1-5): EPEVTQTPSHQVTQMGQEVILRCVPISNHLYFYWYRQILGQKVEFLVSFYNNEISEKSEIFDDQFSVERPDGSNFTLKIRSTKLEDSAMYFCASSEAMEGQPQHFGDGTRLSIL.

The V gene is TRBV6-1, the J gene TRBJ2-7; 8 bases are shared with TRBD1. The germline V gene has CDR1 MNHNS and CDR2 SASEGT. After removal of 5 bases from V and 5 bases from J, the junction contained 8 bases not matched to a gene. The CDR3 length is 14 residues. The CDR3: CASSSDRGHHEQYF. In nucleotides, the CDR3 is TGTGCCAGCAGTTCAGACAGGGGACATCACGAGCAGTACTTC.